One sample yielded the 11 T cell receptor beta chains listed below, sequenced in a study of blood T cell repertoires in COVID-19. Here immunoSEQ multiplex PCR was the method, and the copy in TCRdb shows in-frame clones only, minus some. This table holds 270,000 or so clones, about 80% found once. Sequencing input: PBMCs or T cells enriched from blood (not recorded which). Every receptor here comes from a man aged 50 to 60 who had recovered from COVID-19.

This clone was seen a handful of times. The chain employs TRBV5-1 and TRBJ1-6, with TRBD1 matching 8 bases. Losses at the gene ends were 3 bases for V and 5 bases for J; bases not matched to a gene: 4. The CDR3 extends over 15 amino acids. CDR1 and CDR2 (germline): SGHRS, YFSETQ. DNA of the CDR3: TGCGCCAGCAGCTCCAGGACAGGGCATAATTCACCCCTCCACTTT. Translated, it gives CASSSRTGHNSPLHF.

V usage is TRBV7-3 and J usage is TRBJ2-1, with TRBD2 matching over 8 bases. Germline CDR1 is SGHTA and CDR2 is FQGTGA. The J segment lost 8 bases and the V segment lost 2 bases, leaving 5 bases of the junction unmatched. The CDR3 length is 14 residues. The CDR3 DNA is TGTGCCAGCAGCTTAGGGAGCGGGAGAGATGAGCAGTTCTTC. It specifies CASSLGSGRDEQFF.

This clone was seen a few times. V gene TRBV4-1 combines with J gene TRBJ2-5; possibly TRBD2 for D (6 bases). Germline lookup yields CDR1 MGHRA and CDR2 YSYEKL. V lost 6 bases and J lost 4, with 24 bases in between. This CDR3 is 17 amino acids long. The CDR3 DNA reads TGCGCCAGCAGTTCGACCCGCGGGGTGGATCTCGGAGAGACCCAGTACTTC. Protein: CASSSTRGVDLGETQYF.

This clone was observed once. This chain connects TRBV27 to TRBJ1-2; TRBD1 matches at 9 bases. The CDR3 is made up of 15 amino acids. The V and J ends lost 0 bases and 4 bases, in that order; junction bases with no gene match: 3. In germline, CDR1 is MNHEY, CDR2 SMNVEV (reference sequence). CDR3: CASSLSRTGVYGYTF. Here the CDR3 DNA reads TGTGCCAGCAGTTTATCGAGGACAGGGGTCTATGGCTACACCTTC.

The J gene is TRBJ2-7, the V gene TRBV4-3; TRBD1 might be the D (6 bases). Germline assignment: CDR1 LGHNA and CDR2 YSLEER. This CDR3 is built from 15 residues. V lost 6 bases, J lost 3 bases, and 18 bases lay in between. The CDR3 loop is CASSRAMGQSYEQYF. CDR3 coding DNA: TGCGCCAGCAGTCGGGCCATGGGACAAAGCTACGAGCAGTACTTC.

Here the CDR3 reads CASSLGSPQANEQFF. The DNA of the CDR3 is TGCGCCAGCAGCCTTGGTAGTCCCCAGGCGAATGAGCAGTTCTTC. The chain links TRBV4-1 to TRBJ2-1, with unresolved D. Germline V gene sequence: CDR1 MGHRA, CDR2 YSYEKL. The CDR3 has 15 amino acids. Trimming took off 4 bases at V and 7 bases at J, with 17 bases between the two ends.

This chain joins TRBV2 and TRBJ2-3, with D possibly being TRBD1 (6 bases). The CDR3 runs 14 residues. Germline CDR1 is SNHLY and CDR2 is FYNNEI. Deletions cut 6 bases from V and 1 base from J, with 11 bases between. CDR3 sequence reads: CASSRQARTDTQYF. The DNA for the CDR3 is TGTGCCAGCAGCCGACAGGCCCGCACAGATACGCAGTATTTT.

The chain recombines TRBV24-1 with TRBJ1-5; D uncertain. The ends were cut back, 3 bases at V and 6 bases at J, with 14 bases in the middle. Germline lookup yields CDR1 KGHDR and CDR2 SFDVKD. This CDR3 comprises 15 residues. The CDR3 nucleotides read TGTGCCACCAGTGATCCCCGAGGCACCCTTCAGCCCCAGCATTTT. Amino acid sequence: CATSDPRGTLQPQHF.

V and J are TRBV7-6 and TRBJ2-1; tentative D call: TRBD1 (7 bases). This CDR3 spans 16 amino acids. CDR1 and CDR2 from the germline V gene are SGHVS and FNYEAQ. V dropped 2 bases and J dropped 6 bases, with 17 bases sitting between them. The DNA for the CDR3 is TGTGCCAGCAGCTTATGGGTGGGGGGACAGCCCAATGAGCAGTTCTTC. This translates into CASSLWVGGQPNEQFF. Drawing the rest from reference TRBV7-6 and TRBJ2-1, the complete variable domain is GAGVSQSPRYKVTKRGQDVALRCDPISGHVSLYWYRQALGQGPEFLTYFNYEAQQDKSGLPNDRFSAERPEGSISTLTIQRTEQRDSAMYRCASSLWVGGQPNEQFFGPGTRLTVL.

This chain joins TRBV5-4 and TRBJ1-6; D may be TRBD1 (5 bases). The CDR3 runs to 14 residues. CDR1 and CDR2 from the germline V gene are SGHNT and YYREEE (reference sequence). V lost 3 bases to trimming and J lost 6 bases, with 10 bases between them. The CDR3 here is CASSSGWSNSPLHF. The CDR3 nucleotides are TGTGCCAGCAGCTCAGGGTGGAGTAATTCACCCCTCCACTTT.

The chain combines TRBV6-5 with TRBJ2-5; 9 bases agree with TRBD1. This CDR3 contains 15 residues. V trimming: 11 bases; J trimming: 5 bases; junction bases outside the gene matches: 15. In germline, CDR1 is MNHEY, CDR2 SVGAGI. CDR3 region: CAWSTGTGSSETQYF. The DNA for the CDR3 is TGTGCCTGGTCAACCGGGACAGGGAGTTCTGAGACCCAGTACTTC.